These 27 T cell receptor beta chains were sequenced from one sample in a study of graft-versus-host responses after intestinal transplantation. Libraries were prepared by immunoSEQ multiplex PCR; TCRdb keeps only in-frame clonotypes and omits some of them. This table holds about 46,000 clones, over 80% found once. The specimen comprised PBMCs, sampled about 800 days after a first intestinal transplant, on the day of a second. Source of these receptors: a human patient who received an intestinal transplant, so some T cells may come from the graft donor.

The V call is TRBV27, the J call TRBJ2-3, with D possibly TRBD2 on 5 matching bases. In germline, CDR1 is MNHEY, CDR2 SMNVEV (reference sequence). V was trimmed by 6 bases and J by 2 bases, leaving 24 bases between them. This CDR3 has 18 residues. As DNA, the CDR3 is TGTGCCAGCAGCCGGACCCCCGGACTCGTGAGTTCCACAGATACGCAGTATTTT. It yields the protein CASSRTPGLVSSTDTQYF.

A few counts support this clone. The chain joins TRBV10-3 to TRBJ2-2; D gene ambiguous. Germline V gene lookup returns CDR1 ENHRY and CDR2 SYGVKD. The CDR3 consists of 12 residues. The V gene lost 2 bases and the J gene lost 2 bases, with 0 bases spanning the gap. The CDR3 DNA follows: TGTGCCATCAGTGAGAACACCGGGGAGCTGTTTTTT. The encoded protein is CAISENTGELFF.

The chain is built from TRBV28 and TRBJ2-4; D unresolved. CDR3 size: 13 residues. With 6 bases removed from V and 7 bases from J, the gap between germline ends came to 13 bases. Germline V gene data show CDR1 as MDHEN and CDR2 as SYDVKM. CDR3 coding DNA: TGTGCCAGCAGGCCCTCTGCTGGCAACATTCAGTACTTC. Its translation: CASRPSAGNIQYF.

The chain carries TRBV5-5 and TRBJ1-4, with 8 bases aligning to TRBD1. The germline CDR1 and CDR2 sequences are SGHKS and YYEKEE (reference sequence). This CDR3 has 14 amino acids. V shed 0 bases, J shed 8 bases, and the junction held 3 bases outside the gene matches. The CDR3 loop is CASSLDRGDEKLFF. CDR3 sequence (DNA): TGTGCCAGCAGCTTGGACAGGGGGGACGAAAAACTGTTTTTT.

The rearrangement joins TRBV19 to TRBJ1-1, with TRBD1 matching 9 bases. Germline CDR1 reads LNHDA; CDR2 reads SQIVND (reference sequence). The junction had 5 bases not matched to a gene; V was cut back by 8 bases and J by 10 bases. The CDR3 has 11 amino acids. The CDR3: CASRQGVGAFF. The CDR3 coding sequence is TGTGCCAGTCGACAGGGGGTTGGAGCTTTCTTT. Full variable domain (remainder filled in from reference TRBV19 and TRBJ1-1): DGGITQSPKYLFRKEGQNVTLSCEQNLNHDAMYWYRQDPGQGLRLIYYSQIVNDFQKGDIAEGYSVSREKKESFPLTVTSAQKNPTAFYLCASRQGVGAFFGQGTRLTVV.

The chain carries TRBV18 and TRBJ2-2; the match to TRBD1 covers 9 bases. This CDR3 has 13 residues. The ends lost 10 bases at V and 7 bases at J; junction bases unmatched: 7. Germline values: CDR1 KGHSH, CDR2 LQKENI. The CDR3 loop is CATTGQGHGELFF. The CDR3 bases are TGTGCCACCACGGGACAGGGTCACGGGGAGCTGTTTTTT.

The V gene is TRBV9, the J gene TRBJ2-3; D may be TRBD2 (5 bases). The germline V gene has CDR1 SGDLS and CDR2 YYNGEE. Trimming took 0 bases from V and 3 from J, leaving 11 bases between them. The CDR3 has 15 amino acids. CDR3 loop: CASSVVGSRTDTQYF. The CDR3 DNA reads TGTGCCAGCAGCGTAGTGGGGAGCAGGACAGATACGCAGTATTTT.

The chain joins TRBV14 to TRBJ2-5; perhaps TRBD2 as D (6 bases). The CDR3 has 15 residues. Trimming took off 4 bases at V and 1 base at J, with 13 bases between the two ends. Germline assignment: CDR1 SGHDN and CDR2 FVKESK. The CDR3, as DNA: TGTGCCAGCAGCCGCACGGGGGACTCCCAAGAGACCCAGTACTTC. This sequence encodes CASSRTGDSQETQYF.

The chain has TRBV27 and TRBJ2-2, with TRBD1 identical over 9 bases. This CDR3 has 18 amino acids. The V and J ends lost 5 bases and 7 bases, in that order; junction bases with no gene match: 17. Germline CDR1 reads MNHEY; CDR2 reads SMNVEV (reference sequence). The CDR3 DNA follows: TGTGCCAGCAGTGGGACAGGGTCTTTCGGACCGTTGAGCGGGGAGCTGTTTTTT. Protein sequence: CASSGTGSFGPLSGELFF.

CDR3 residues: CASVGQGANEQYF. In DNA form, the CDR3 reads TGCGCCAGCGTGGGACAGGGGGCAAACGAGCAGTACTTC. The J gene is TRBJ2-7, the V gene TRBV5-1, with 12 bases lining up with TRBD1. J gave up 5 bases and V 7 bases, and 4 bases lay outside the gene matches. This CDR3 has 13 residues. CDR1 and CDR2 (germline): SGHRS, YFSETQ.

V and J are TRBV2 and TRBJ1-2, with TRBD1 identical over 7 bases. Per the germline V gene, CDR1 is SNHLY and CDR2 is FYNNEI. After removal of 6 bases from V and 0 bases from J, the junction contained 7 bases not matched to a gene. The CDR3 is 15 amino acids. For the CDR3, the DNA is TGTGCCAGCAGACCGACAGGGCTAGCTAACTATGGCTACACCTTC. Translating it yields CASRPTGLANYGYTF.

This rearrangement joins TRBV18 to TRBJ2-3; D could derive from TRBD1 or TRBD2 (5 bases each). The CDR3 is 17 amino acids. Per germline, CDR1 KGHSH and CDR2 LQKENI. The V gene lost 0 bases and the J gene lost 4 bases, with 17 bases spanning the gap. The CDR3 sequence: CASSPPRTGPGSDTQYF. CDR3 nucleotide sequence: TGTGCCAGCTCACCACCTCGTACAGGCCCGGGGTCAGATACGCAGTATTTT. Using reference TRBV18 and TRBJ2-3 for the parts outside the CDR3, the full variable domain is NAGVMQNPRHLVRRRGQEARLRCSPMKGHSHVYWYRQLPEEGLKFMVYLQKENIIDESGMPKERFSAEFPKEGPSILRIQQVVRGDSAAYFCASSPPRTGPGSDTQYFGPGTRLTVL.

The chain couples TRBV28 to TRBJ2-7, with D unclear. Looked up from germline, CDR1 is MDHEN and CDR2 is SYDVKM. The germline V and J ends were trimmed by 5 bases and 6 bases, with 8 bases remaining between them. This CDR3 has 11 amino acids. CDR3 in DNA: TGTGCCAGCAGTCCACGGAGCGAGCAGTACTTC. It yields the protein CASSPRSEQYF.

Remarks on this clone: An end of the junction does not agree with germline; a read error may underlie this. The chain recombines TRBV6-5 with TRBJ2-5; the D is unclear. The CDR3 loop spans 12 amino acids. Germline V gene lookup returns CDR1 MNHEY and CDR2 SVGAGI. This CDR3 is CASSPLQGTQYF. The CDR3 coding sequence is TGTGCCAGCAGTCCTCTCCAAGGGACCCAGTACTTC.

The chain has TRBV5-1 and TRBJ2-1; TRBD2 matches 7 bases. Trimming cost V 4 bases and J 0 bases; bases outside gene matches: 7. CDR3 length: 16 residues. Per germline, CDR1 SGHRS and CDR2 YFSETQ. CDR3 sequence reads: CASSPASGSSYNEQFF. The CDR3 DNA is TGCGCCAGCAGCCCCGCTAGCGGTTCCTCCTACAATGAGCAGTTCTTC. Drawing the rest from reference TRBV5-1 and TRBJ2-1, the complete variable domain is KAGVTQTPRYLIKTRGQQVTLSCSPISGHRSVSWYQQTPGQGLQFLFEYFSETQRNKGNFPGRFSGRQFSNSRSEMNVSTLELGDSALYLCASSPASGSSYNEQFFGPGTRLTVL.

The chain is built from TRBV2 and TRBJ2-1; D possibly uses TRBD1 or TRBD2 (5 bases each). This CDR3 region has 16 residues. Germline assignment: CDR1 SNHLY and CDR2 FYNNEI. The germline V and J ends were trimmed by 3 bases and 6 bases, with 18 bases remaining between them. The CDR3 nucleotides are TGTGCCAGCAGTGATGCAATGGGGGTGCACGGCAATGAGCAGTTCTTC. Its translation: CASSDAMGVHGNEQFF.

V and J are TRBV7-6 and TRBJ2-7; perhaps TRBD1 as D (5 bases). The CDR3 covers 12 residues. Per germline, CDR1 SGHVS and CDR2 FNYEAQ. V shed 4 bases and J shed 7 bases, with 11 bases lying between them. The CDR3, as DNA: TGTGCCAGCAGCTGGGGCGAAGGAGAGCAGTACTTC. Protein sequence: CASSWGEGEQYF.

The chain combines TRBV27 with TRBJ1-6; 8 nucleotides align to TRBD1. The trim removed 5 bases at V and 8 bases at J, leaving 8 bases unmatched. Looked up from germline, CDR1 is MNHEY and CDR2 is SMNVEV (reference sequence). There are 15 residues in the CDR3. Here the CDR3 DNA reads TGTGCCAGCAGTACTCGGACAGGGAACCATTCACCCCTCCACTTT. As protein: CASSTRTGNHSPLHF.

The chain is built from TRBV19 and TRBJ1-2; tentative D call: TRBD1 (5 bases). V was clipped by 3 bases and J by 4 bases, with 15 bases between them. The CDR3 runs to 15 residues. Germline values: CDR1 LNHDA, CDR2 SQIVND (reference sequence). The CDR3 sequence is CASSIPGQAVYGYTF. DNA for the CDR3: TGTGCCAGTAGTATTCCGGGGCAGGCTGTCTATGGCTACACCTTC.

The rearrangement links TRBV7-3 to TRBJ2-1; TRBD2 agrees at 12 bases. The V gene's germline CDR1 is SGHTA and CDR2 FQGTGA. This CDR3 has 17 residues. V shed 2 bases and J 6 bases; nucleotides not matched to a gene: 8. In nucleotides, the CDR3 is TGTGCCAGCAGCTTATATGGGCTAGCGGGAGGGCCCAATGAGCAGTTCTTC. Translation: CASSLYGLAGGPNEQFF.

The V call is TRBV25-1, the J call TRBJ1-5; TRBD1 agrees at 12 bases. The junction had 6 bases not matched to a gene; V was cut back by 3 bases and J by 6 bases. The V gene's germline CDR1 is MGHDK and CDR2 SYGVNS. This CDR3 region has 16 residues. The CDR3 nucleotides read TGTGCCAGCAGTGACTCGGGACAGGGGGCGGGTCAGCCCCAGCATTTT. This gives the protein CASSDSGQGAGQPQHF.

The count of this clone is one. This chain joins TRBV11-2 and TRBJ2-3; D uncertain. The germline V gene encodes CDR1 SGHAT and CDR2 FQNNGV. The germline V and J ends were trimmed by 5 bases and 6 bases, with 12 bases remaining between them. This CDR3 has 13 residues. The chain's CDR3 is CASSTRRADTQYF. CDR3 DNA sequence: TGTGCCAGCAGCACCCGACGAGCCGATACGCAGTATTTT. Combining the CDR3 with reference TRBV11-2 and TRBJ2-3 gives the whole variable domain EAGVAQSPRYKIIEKRQSVAFWCNPISGHATLYWYQQILGQGPKLLIQFQNNGVVDDSQLPKDRFSAERLKGVDSTLKIQPAKLEDSAVYLCASSTRRADTQYFGPGTRLTVL.

A single count supports this clone. This chain joins TRBV6-6 and TRBJ1-2; TRBD1 matches 7 bases. The CDR3 sequence is 14 residues long. Germline loops: CDR1 MNHNY, CDR2 SVGAGI (reference sequence). Germline trimming cut 6 bases from V and 8 bases from J; bases unmatched to any gene: 12. CDR3 in amino acids: CASSYKDRVEGYTF. The CDR3 DNA is TGTGCCAGCAGCTATAAAGACAGGGTAGAGGGCTACACCTTC.

J is TRBJ1-3 and V is TRBV7-9; D unclear. CDR3 size: 17 residues. In germline, CDR1 is SEHNR, CDR2 FQNEAQ (reference sequence). Trimming stripped 4 bases from V and 4 bases from J, with 20 bases between. The CDR3, as DNA: TGTGCCAGCAGCTCCAACCCTAAGCCGGGGTTAGGAAACACCATATATTTT. It encodes CASSSNPKPGLGNTIYF.

The DNA for the CDR3 is TGTGCCAGCAGCTTAGCGATAGGGTTAGCAGAGACCCAGTACTTC. This translates into CASSLAIGLAETQYF. The chain carries TRBV7-9 and TRBJ2-5; D not certain. V was pared by 0 bases and J by 4 bases, with 12 bases between. This CDR3 spans 15 amino acids. In germline, CDR1 is SEHNR, CDR2 FQNEAQ (reference sequence).

The chain combines TRBV13 with TRBJ2-5; D may match TRBD1 or TRBD2 (5 bases each). V lost 8 bases and J 4 bases, leaving 11 bases between the germline ends. The CDR3 is 12 amino acids. The germline gives CDR1 PRHDT, CDR2 FYEKMQ (reference sequence). Here the CDR3 DNA reads TGTGCCAGCGGACAAGGGACAGAGACCCAGTACTTC. As protein: CASGQGTETQYF. Drawing the rest from reference TRBV13 and TRBJ2-5, the complete variable domain is AAGVIQSPRHLIKEKRETATLKCYPIPRHDTVYWYQQGPGQDPQFLISFYEKMQSDKGSIPDRFSAQQFSDYHSELNMSSLELGDSALYFCASGQGTETQYFGPGTRLLVL.

This rearrangement joins TRBV21-1 to TRBJ2-5; the D call of TRBD2 is as the table states it, not checked on the DNA. TRBV21-1 is assigned pseudogene status. The length of the CDR3 is 15 residues. CDR3 DNA sequence: TGTGCCAGCAGCAAAGCGCTGAAGAGGCAAGAGACCCAGTACTTC. It specifies CASSKALKRQETQYF.